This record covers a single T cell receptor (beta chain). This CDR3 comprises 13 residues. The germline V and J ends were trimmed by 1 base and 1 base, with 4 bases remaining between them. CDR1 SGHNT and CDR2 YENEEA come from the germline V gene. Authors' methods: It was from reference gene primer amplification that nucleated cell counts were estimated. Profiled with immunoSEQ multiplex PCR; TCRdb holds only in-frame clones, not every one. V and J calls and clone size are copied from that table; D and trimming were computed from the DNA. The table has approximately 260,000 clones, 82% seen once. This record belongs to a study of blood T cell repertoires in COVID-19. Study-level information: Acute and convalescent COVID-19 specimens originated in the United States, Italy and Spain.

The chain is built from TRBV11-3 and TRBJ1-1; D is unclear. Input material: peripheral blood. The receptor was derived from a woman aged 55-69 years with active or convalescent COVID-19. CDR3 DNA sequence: TGTGCCAGCAGCTTAGCACAGAACACTGAAGCTTTCTTT. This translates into CASSLAQNTEAFF.